The source of this T cell receptor (beta chain) is a study of cytomegalovirus exposure and HLA in healthy donors. Study details: Sequencing of some 200 million T cells in an earlier analysis found approximately 120 million unique TCR beta sequences. Study-level findings and limits: There were some public TCRs occurring in many donors, but most TCR sequences were rare. Most likely, a cluster of highly shared sequence variants arose as a sequencing artifact. Analyses of presence/absence relied on an assumption of roughly uniform sequencing depth across donors.

With 3 bases removed from V and 7 bases from J, the gap between germline ends came to 19 bases. CDR3 length: 15 amino acids. The germline V gene has CDR1 SGHDN and CDR2 FVKESK. Comment on this clone: What it binds is unknown.

The PCR made use of 60 Vbeta and 13 Jbeta primers. Here immunoSEQ multiplex PCR was the method, and the copy in TCRdb shows in-frame clones only, minus some. The table lists some 120,000 clones, 78% of them singletons. This clonotype was sampled from a middle-aged woman in good health and CMV-seronegative. The genes are TRBV14 and TRBJ2-7; tentative D call: TRBD1 (6 bases). Sequences were obtained from PBMCs. In DNA form, the CDR3 reads TGTGCCAGCAGCCATCTGGACAGCTCCATAGGTGAGCAGTACTTC. Protein sequence: CASSHLDSSIGEQYF.